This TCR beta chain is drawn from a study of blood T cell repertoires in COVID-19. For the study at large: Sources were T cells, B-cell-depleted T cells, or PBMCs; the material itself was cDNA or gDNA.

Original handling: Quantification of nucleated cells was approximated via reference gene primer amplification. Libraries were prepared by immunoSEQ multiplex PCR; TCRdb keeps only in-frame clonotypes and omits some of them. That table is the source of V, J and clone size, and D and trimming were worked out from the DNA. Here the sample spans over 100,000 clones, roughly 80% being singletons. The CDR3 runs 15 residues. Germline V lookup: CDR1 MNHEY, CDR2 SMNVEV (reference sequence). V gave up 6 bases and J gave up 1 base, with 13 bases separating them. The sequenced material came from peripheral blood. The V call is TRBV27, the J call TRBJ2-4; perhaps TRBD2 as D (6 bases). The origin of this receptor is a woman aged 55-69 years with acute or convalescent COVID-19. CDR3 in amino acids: CASRRTEGAKNIQYF. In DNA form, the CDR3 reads TGTGCCAGCAGACGGACGGAGGGTGCCAAAAACATTCAGTACTTC.